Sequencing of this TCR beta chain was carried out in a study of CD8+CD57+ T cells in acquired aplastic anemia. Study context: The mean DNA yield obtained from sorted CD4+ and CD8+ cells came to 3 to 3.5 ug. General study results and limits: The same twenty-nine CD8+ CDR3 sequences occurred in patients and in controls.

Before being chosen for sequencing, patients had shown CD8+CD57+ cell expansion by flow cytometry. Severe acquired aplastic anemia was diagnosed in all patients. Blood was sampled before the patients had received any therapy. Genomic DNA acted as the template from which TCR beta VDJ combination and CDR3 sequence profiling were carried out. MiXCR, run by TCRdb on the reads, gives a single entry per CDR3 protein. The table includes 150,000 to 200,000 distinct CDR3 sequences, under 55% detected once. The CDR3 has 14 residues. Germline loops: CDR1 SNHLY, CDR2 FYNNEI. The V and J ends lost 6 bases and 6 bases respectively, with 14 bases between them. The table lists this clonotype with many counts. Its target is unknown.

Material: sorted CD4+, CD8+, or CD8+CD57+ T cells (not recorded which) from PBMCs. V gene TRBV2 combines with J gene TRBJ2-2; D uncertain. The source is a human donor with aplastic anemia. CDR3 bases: TGTGCCAGCAGGACCCTAGTAGGCGCCGGGGAGCTGTTTTTT. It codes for CASRTLVGAGELFF.